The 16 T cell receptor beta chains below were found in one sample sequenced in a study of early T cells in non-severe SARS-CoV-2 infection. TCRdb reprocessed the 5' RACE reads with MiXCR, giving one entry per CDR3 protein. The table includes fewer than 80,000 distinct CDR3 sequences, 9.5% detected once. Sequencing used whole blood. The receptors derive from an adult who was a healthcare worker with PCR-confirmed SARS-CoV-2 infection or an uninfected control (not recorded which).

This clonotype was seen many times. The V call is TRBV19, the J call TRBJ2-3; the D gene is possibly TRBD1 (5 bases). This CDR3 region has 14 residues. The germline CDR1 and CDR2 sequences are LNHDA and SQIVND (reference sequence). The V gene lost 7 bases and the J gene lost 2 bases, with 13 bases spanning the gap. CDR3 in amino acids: CASTLGANTDTQYF. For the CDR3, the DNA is TGTGCCAGTACCTTAGGGGCCAACACAGATACGCAGTATTTT.

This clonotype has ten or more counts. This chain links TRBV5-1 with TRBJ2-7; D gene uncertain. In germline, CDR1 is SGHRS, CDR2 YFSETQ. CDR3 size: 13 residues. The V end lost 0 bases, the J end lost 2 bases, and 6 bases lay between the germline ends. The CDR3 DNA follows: TGCGCCAGCAGCTTGGGGTCAGCCTACGAGCAGTACTTC. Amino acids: CASSLGSAYEQYF.

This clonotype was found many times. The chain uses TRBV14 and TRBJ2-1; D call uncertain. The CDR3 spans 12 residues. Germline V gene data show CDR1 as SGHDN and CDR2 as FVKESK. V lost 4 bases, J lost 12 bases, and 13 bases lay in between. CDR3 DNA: TGTGCCAGCAGCCGAACGCCGATTTGGCAGTTCTTC. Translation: CASSRTPIWQFF.

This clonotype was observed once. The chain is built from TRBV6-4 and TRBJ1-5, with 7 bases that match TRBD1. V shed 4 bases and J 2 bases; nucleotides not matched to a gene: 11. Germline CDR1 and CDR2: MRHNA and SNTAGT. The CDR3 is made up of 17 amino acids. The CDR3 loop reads CASSGLGIGGRNQPQHF. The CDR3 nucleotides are TGTGCCAGCAGTGGTCTTGGAATAGGGGGCCGCAATCAGCCCCAGCATTTT.

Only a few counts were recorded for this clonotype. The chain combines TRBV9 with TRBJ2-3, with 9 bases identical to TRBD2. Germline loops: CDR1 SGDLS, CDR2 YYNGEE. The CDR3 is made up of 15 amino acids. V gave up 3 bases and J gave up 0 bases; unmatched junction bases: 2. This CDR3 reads CASSATSGSTDTQYF. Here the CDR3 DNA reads TGTGCCAGCAGCGCCACTAGCGGGAGCACAGATACGCAGTATTTT.

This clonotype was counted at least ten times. Here the CDR3 reads CASSLSDQYTQYF. CDR3 DNA: TGTGCCAGCAGCTTATCTGACCAGTATACGCAGTATTTT. The chain has TRBV5-6 and TRBJ2-3, with D uncertain. Germline V CDR1 and CDR2: SGHDT, YYEEEE. V lost 2 bases to trimming and J lost 7 bases, with 11 bases between them. The CDR3 contains 13 residues.

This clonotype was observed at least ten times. CDR3 nucleotide sequence: TGTGCCAGCAGAGGTGACAGGGGAGGGTCCTACAATGAGCAGTTCTTC. Translation gives CASRGDRGGSYNEQFF. The chain joins TRBV25-1 to TRBJ2-1; D is perhaps TRBD1 (8 bases). The CDR3 sequence is 16 residues long. The V end lost 6 bases, the J end lost 1 base, and 16 bases lay between the germline ends. Per germline, CDR1 MGHDK and CDR2 SYGVNS.

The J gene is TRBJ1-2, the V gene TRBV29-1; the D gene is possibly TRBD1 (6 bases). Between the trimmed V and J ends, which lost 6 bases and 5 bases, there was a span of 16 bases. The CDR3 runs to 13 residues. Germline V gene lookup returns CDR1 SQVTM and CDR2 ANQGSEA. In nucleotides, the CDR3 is TGCAGCGTAACTCCGATACAGGGATATGGCTACACCTTC. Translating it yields CSVTPIQGYGYTF.

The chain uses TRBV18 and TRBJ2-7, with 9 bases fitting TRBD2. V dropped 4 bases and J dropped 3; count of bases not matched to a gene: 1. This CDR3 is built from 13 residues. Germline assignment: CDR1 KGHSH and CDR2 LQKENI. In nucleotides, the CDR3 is TGTGCCAGCTCACTGACTAGCGGCTACGAGCAGTACTTC. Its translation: CASSLTSGYEQYF. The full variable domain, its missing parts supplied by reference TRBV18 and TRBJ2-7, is NAGVMQNPRHLVRRRGQEARLRCSPMKGHSHVYWYRQLPEEGLKFMVYLQKENIIDESGMPKERFSAEFPKEGPSILRIQQVVRGDSAAYFCASSLTSGYEQYFGPGTRLTVT.

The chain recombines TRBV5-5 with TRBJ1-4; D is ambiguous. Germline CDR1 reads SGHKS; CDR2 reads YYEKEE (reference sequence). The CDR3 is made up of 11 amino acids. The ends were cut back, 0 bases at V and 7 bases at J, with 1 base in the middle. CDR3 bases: TGTGCCAGCAGCTTGGGTGAAAAACTGTTTTTT. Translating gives CASSLGEKLFF.

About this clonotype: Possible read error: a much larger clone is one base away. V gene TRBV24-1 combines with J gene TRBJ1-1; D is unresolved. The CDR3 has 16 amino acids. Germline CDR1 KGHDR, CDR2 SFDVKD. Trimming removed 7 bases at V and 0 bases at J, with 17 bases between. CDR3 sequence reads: CATSGPGTTMNTEAFF. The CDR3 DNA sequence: TGTGCCACCAGCGGGCCAGGCACTACTATGAACACTGAAGCTTTCTTT.

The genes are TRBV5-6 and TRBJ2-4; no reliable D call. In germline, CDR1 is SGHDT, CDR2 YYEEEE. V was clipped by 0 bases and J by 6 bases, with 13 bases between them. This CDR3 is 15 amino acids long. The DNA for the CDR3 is TGTGCCAGCAGCTTGGTGGGGAACCTTGGAAACATTCAGTACTTC. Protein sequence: CASSLVGNLGNIQYF. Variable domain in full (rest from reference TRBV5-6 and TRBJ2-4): DAGVTQSPTHLIKTRGQQVTLRCSPKSGHDTVSWYQQALGQGPQFIFQYYEEEERQRGNFPDRFSGHQFPNYSSELNVNALLLGDSALYLCASSLVGNLGNIQYFGAGTRLSVL.

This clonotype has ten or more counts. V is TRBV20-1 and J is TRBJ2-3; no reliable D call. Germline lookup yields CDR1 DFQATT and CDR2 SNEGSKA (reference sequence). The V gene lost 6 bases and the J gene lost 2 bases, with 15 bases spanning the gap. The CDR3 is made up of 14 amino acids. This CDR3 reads CSAKMWLFTDTQYF. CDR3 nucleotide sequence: TGCAGTGCGAAGATGTGGCTTTTCACAGATACGCAGTATTTT.

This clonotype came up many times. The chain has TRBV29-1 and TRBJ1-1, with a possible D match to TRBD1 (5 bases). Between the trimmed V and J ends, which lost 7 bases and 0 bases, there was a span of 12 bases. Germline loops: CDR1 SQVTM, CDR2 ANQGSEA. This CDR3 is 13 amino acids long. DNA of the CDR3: TGCAGCGGGCGCTTGGGGCTGAACACTGAAGCTTTCTTT. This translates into CSGRLGLNTEAFF.

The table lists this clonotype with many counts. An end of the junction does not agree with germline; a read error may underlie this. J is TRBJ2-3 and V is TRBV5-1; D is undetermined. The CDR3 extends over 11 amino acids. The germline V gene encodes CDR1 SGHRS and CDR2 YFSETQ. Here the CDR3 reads CASSLTDTQYF. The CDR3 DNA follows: TGTGCCAGCTCTCTCACAGATACGCAGTATTTT. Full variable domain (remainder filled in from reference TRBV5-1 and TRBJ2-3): KAGVTQTPRYLIKTRGQQVTLSCSPISGHRSVSWYQQTPGQGLQFLFEYFSETQRNKGNFPGRFSGRQFSNSRSEMNVSTLELGDSALYLCASSLTDTQYFGPGTRLTVL.

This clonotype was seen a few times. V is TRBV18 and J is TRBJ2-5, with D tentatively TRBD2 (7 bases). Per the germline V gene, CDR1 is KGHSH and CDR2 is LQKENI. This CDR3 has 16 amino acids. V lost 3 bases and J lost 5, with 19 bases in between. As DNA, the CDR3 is TGTGCCAGCTCACCCCGGGGGGCCGGATCCATGGAGACCCAGTACTTC. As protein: CASSPRGAGSMETQYF.